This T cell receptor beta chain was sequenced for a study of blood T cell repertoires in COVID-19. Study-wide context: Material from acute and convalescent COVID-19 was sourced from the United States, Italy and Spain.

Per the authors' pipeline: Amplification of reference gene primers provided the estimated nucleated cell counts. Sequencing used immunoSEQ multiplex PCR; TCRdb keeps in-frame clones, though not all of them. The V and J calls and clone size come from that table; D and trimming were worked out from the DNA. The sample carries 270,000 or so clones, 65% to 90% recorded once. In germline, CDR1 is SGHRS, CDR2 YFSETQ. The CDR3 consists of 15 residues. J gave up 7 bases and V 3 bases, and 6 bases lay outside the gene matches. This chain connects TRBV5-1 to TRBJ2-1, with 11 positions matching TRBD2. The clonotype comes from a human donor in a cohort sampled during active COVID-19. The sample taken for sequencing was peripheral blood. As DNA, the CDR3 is TGCGCCAGCAGCTCCCAGACTAGCGGGATAAATGAGCAGTTCTTC. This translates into CASSSQTSGINEQFF.